The 20 T cell receptor beta chains reported below all come from one sample, sequenced in a study of T cells in localized non-small cell lung cancer. The assay was immunoSEQ multiplex PCR, and TCRdb's table has in-frame clones only and misses some. The sample has tens of thousands of clones; approximately 81% are singletons. The sequencing here drew on peripheral blood mononuclear cells, taken before any cancer treatment. These receptors originate from a male donor older than 55 with stage II lung adenocarcinoma.

J is TRBJ2-3 and V is TRBV5-4, with TRBD2 as a possible D gene (6 bases). Germline V lookup: CDR1 SGHNT, CDR2 YYREEE (reference sequence). Trimming pared 0 bases from V and 2 bases from J, leaving 7 bases between. The length of the CDR3 is 14 residues. The CDR3 region has the DNA TGTGCCAGCAGCTTGGGGGGACTCACAGATACGCAGTATTTT. Protein: CASSLGGLTDTQYF. The complete variable domain, with remaining parts taken from reference TRBV5-4 and TRBJ2-3, reads ETGVTQSPTHLIKTRGQQVTLRCSSQSGHNTVSWYQQALGQGPQFIFQYYREEENGRGNFPPRFSGLQFPNYSSELNVNALELDDSALYLCASSLGGLTDTQYFGPGTRLTVL.

The chain carries TRBV6-6 and TRBJ2-5; 7 nucleotides agree with TRBD1. After removal of 7 bases from V and 4 bases from J, the junction contained 9 bases not matched to a gene. Germline V gene data show CDR1 as MNHNY and CDR2 as SVGAGI (reference sequence). The CDR3 runs to 14 residues. The CDR3 region has the DNA TGTGCCAGCACCACCCCGACAGGGACAGAGACCCAGTACTTC. Residues: CASTTPTGTETQYF.

The V and J genes are TRBV5-1 and TRBJ2-2, with D perhaps matching TRBD2 (6 bases). Trimming removed 0 bases at V and 6 bases at J, with 12 bases between. CDR1 SGHRS and CDR2 YFSETQ come from the germline V gene. The CDR3 totals 15 residues. CDR3 sequence: CASSLAAGSPGELFF. For the CDR3, the DNA is TGCGCCAGCAGCTTGGCCGCCGGGAGTCCCGGGGAGCTGTTTTTT.

This chain uses TRBV7-9 with TRBJ2-3, with D uncertain. Trimming stripped 3 bases from V and 5 bases from J, with 3 bases between. CDR3 length: 11 amino acids. Looked up from germline, CDR1 is SEHNR and CDR2 is FQNEAQ (reference sequence). The CDR3 DNA follows: TGTGCCAGCAGCTTGGAAGATACGCAGTATTTT. Residues: CASSLEDTQYF.

The rearrangement links TRBV30 to TRBJ1-6; 7 bases line up with TRBD1. The junction had 7 bases not matched to a gene; V was cut back by 3 bases and J by 11 bases. The germline V gene encodes CDR1 GTSNPN and CDR2 SVGIG (reference sequence). The CDR3 consists of 13 residues. In DNA form, the CDR3 reads TGTGCCTGGAGCGCAGGGGGGCTGCCACCCCTCCACTTT. Its protein product is CAWSAGGLPPLHF.

V and J are TRBV2 and TRBJ2-2, with unresolved D. The length of the CDR3 is 14 residues. CDR1 SNHLY and CDR2 FYNNEI come from the germline V gene. Trimming cost V 8 bases and J 0 bases, with 10 bases left between them. The CDR3 region has the DNA TGTGCCAGCTTGGGCAGGACGAACACCGGGGAGCTGTTTTTT. Protein: CASLGRTNTGELFF.

The chain combines TRBV5-1 with TRBJ1-4; D is possibly TRBD1 (6 bases). V shed 0 bases and J shed 7 bases, with 13 bases lying between them. Looked up from germline, CDR1 is SGHRS and CDR2 is YFSETQ. This CDR3 region has 15 residues. CDR3 in DNA: TGCGCCAGCAGCTTGGGACAGGTCTTGGGTGAAAAACTGTTTTTT. Its translation is CASSLGQVLGEKLFF.

V and J are TRBV5-1 and TRBJ1-2; 8 bases map to TRBD1. The CDR3 is 16 amino acids. J gave up 3 bases and V 0 bases, and 7 bases lay outside the gene matches. Germline V gives CDR1 SGHRS, CDR2 YFSETQ. CDR3 sequence (DNA): TGCGCCAGCAGCTTGGCCGGAACAGGGGGAGACTATGGCTACACCTTC. This gives the protein CASSLAGTGGDYGYTF.

V is TRBV5-1 and J is TRBJ2-1; 10 bases map to TRBD1. The CDR3 runs 16 residues. After removal of 4 bases from V and 7 bases from J, the junction contained 11 bases not matched to a gene. Germline loops: CDR1 SGHRS, CDR2 YFSETQ. CDR3 protein: CASSPPGTGERNEQFF. DNA of the CDR3: TGCGCCAGCAGCCCCCCCGGGACAGGGGAGAGGAATGAGCAGTTCTTC.

This sequence joins TRBV29-1 and TRBJ1-1; maybe TRBD1 (5 bases). Trimming took off 1 base at V and 0 bases at J, with 12 bases between the two ends. CDR1 and CDR2 (germline): SQVTM, ANQGSEA. The CDR3 covers 15 residues. The CDR3 loop reads CSVEVDRFMNTEAFF. The CDR3 DNA reads as TGCAGCGTTGAAGTTGACAGATTCATGAACACTGAAGCTTTCTTT.

The J gene is TRBJ1-4, the V gene TRBV5-6; perhaps TRBD1 as D (5 bases). Germline values: CDR1 SGHDT, CDR2 YYEEEE. There are 16 residues in the CDR3. V was pared by 0 bases and J by 4 bases, with 13 bases between. The CDR3 loop reads CASSLGNAGRNEKLFF. The CDR3, as DNA: TGTGCCAGCAGCTTGGGGAACGCGGGACGTAATGAAAAACTGTTTTTT. The variable domain in full, with the rest retrieved from reference TRBV5-6 and TRBJ1-4, is DAGVTQSPTHLIKTRGQQVTLRCSPKSGHDTVSWYQQALGQGPQFIFQYYEEEERQRGNFPDRFSGHQFPNYSSELNVNALLLGDSALYLCASSLGNAGRNEKLFFGSGTQLSVL.

As to this clone: This same CDR3 is encoded by further DNA sequences in the sample. The genes are TRBV18 and TRBJ1-5; 8 bases match TRBD1. The length of the CDR3 is 13 residues. The V gene's germline CDR1 is KGHSH and CDR2 LQKENI. The V and J ends lost 5 bases and 6 bases, in that order; junction bases with no gene match: 3. The CDR3 nucleotides are TGTGCCAGCTCATCCGACAGGGGTCAGCCCCAGCATTTT. Translated, it gives CASSSDRGQPQHF.

A few counts support this clone. V usage is TRBV19 and J usage is TRBJ1-3, with D possibly matching TRBD1 (6 bases). V lost 3 bases and J lost 0, with 15 bases in between. CDR1 is LNHDA and CDR2 is SQIVND in the germline V gene (reference sequence). The CDR3 has 17 amino acids. In DNA form, the CDR3 reads TGTGCCAGTAGTATCAGACAGGCGGACACCTCTGGAAACACCATATATTTT. Its protein product is CASSIRQADTSGNTIYF.

The chain combines TRBV7-2 with TRBJ1-1, with 11 bases that match TRBD1. Germline loops: CDR1 SGHTA, CDR2 FQGNSA. The CDR3 is 15 residues long. V lost 4 bases and J lost 6; bases outside the gene matches: 7. CDR3 residues: CASSSRTGGPPEAFF. CDR3 DNA sequence: TGTGCCAGCAGCTCTAGGACAGGGGGCCCACCTGAAGCTTTCTTT.

This clone was seen a single time. The chain combines TRBV7-2 with TRBJ1-2, with 7 nucleotides matching TRBD1. This CDR3 is built from 16 residues. Germline CDR1 SGHTA, CDR2 FQGNSA. J gave up 2 bases and V 5 bases, and 11 bases lay outside the gene matches. DNA for the CDR3: TGTGCCAGCAGCCCCCGGGGGGGACAGCTGAACTATGGCTACACCTTC. This encodes CASSPRGGQLNYGYTF.

The chain carries TRBV7-7 and TRBJ2-5, with D possibly being TRBD2 (6 bases). TRBJ2-7 matches the DNA end more closely, so the J call is doubtful. Germline CDR1 and CDR2: SSHAT and FNYEAQ (reference sequence). The CDR3 has 13 residues. CDR3 DNA sequence: TGTGCCAGCAGCTTAGGGGTGGGAGGCGAGCAGTACTTC. Protein: CASSLGVGGEQYF.

The chain joins TRBV4-1 to TRBJ2-1; no definite D call. The CDR3 runs 15 residues. Germline values: CDR1 MGHRA, CDR2 YSYEKL. V was cut by 2 bases and J by 4 bases, with 12 bases left in between. The CDR3 here is CASSQPRLGYNEQFF. CDR3 nucleotide sequence: TGCGCCAGCAGCCAACCGAGACTGGGGTACAATGAGCAGTTCTTC.

The chain couples TRBV5-1 to TRBJ1-3; TRBD1 matches 9 bases. V was clipped by 5 bases and J by 4 bases; unmatched bases: 7. The CDR3 runs 15 residues. Germline values: CDR1 SGHRS, CDR2 YFSETQ. Here the CDR3 reads CASSFTGGEGNTIYF. In DNA, the CDR3 is TGCGCCAGCAGTTTTACAGGGGGCGAAGGAAACACCATATATTTT.

This chain connects TRBV9 to TRBJ2-1, with a tentative D call TRBD2 (5 bases). The CDR3 spans 17 residues. CDR1 and CDR2 (germline): SGDLS, YYNGEE. V shed 3 bases and J shed 7 bases, with 23 bases lying between them. The CDR3 loop reads CASSALEVLEWENEQFF. DNA of the CDR3: TGTGCCAGCAGCGCCCTTGAAGTCCTAGAATGGGAGAATGAGCAGTTCTTC.

This chain uses TRBV30 with TRBJ1-1, with 9 bases aligning to TRBD1. The J segment lost 5 bases and the V segment lost 8 bases, leaving 9 bases of the junction unmatched. Germline V gene sequence: CDR1 GTSNPN, CDR2 SVGIG (reference sequence). The CDR3 sequence is 13 residues long. For the CDR3, the DNA is TGTGCCCTCCGCCGGACAGGGGATACTGAAGCTTTCTTT. Protein: CALRRTGDTEAFF. The variable domain in full, completed from reference TRBV30 and TRBJ1-1, reads SQTIHQWPATLVQPVGSPLSLECTVEGTSNPNLYWYRQAAGRGLQLLFYSVGIGQISSEVPQNLSASRPQDRQFILSSKKLLLSDSGFYLCALRRTGDTEAFFGQGTRLTVV.